This passage covers 24 T cell receptor beta chains from one sample sequenced in a study of blood T cell repertoires in COVID-19. This table comes from immunoSEQ multiplex PCR, and its TCRdb copy is limited to in-frame clones, with some not included. The repertoire holds about 190,000 clones, with 65% to 80% as singletons. Material for sequencing was peripheral blood. The receptor source for this set is a woman aged 45-59 years with acute or convalescent COVID-19.

Details on this clone: Other DNA variants within this sample encode the same CDR3. The V and J genes are TRBV27 and TRBJ1-3; the match to TRBD1 covers 7 bases. Germline CDR1 and CDR2: MNHEY and SMNVEV (reference sequence). The length of the CDR3 is 13 residues. Trimming cost V 4 bases and J 4 bases; bases outside gene matches: 1. Written as DNA, the CDR3 is TGTGCCAGCAGTTCGGGACAGGGAAACACCATATATTTT. It codes for CASSSGQGNTIYF.

This chain joins TRBV5-1 and TRBJ2-7, with D possibly matching TRBD2 (6 bases). CDR1 is SGHRS, CDR2 YFSETQ, per germline. The ends were cut back, 0 bases at V and 2 bases at J, with 9 bases in the middle. The CDR3 runs to 14 residues. Written as DNA, the CDR3 is TGCGCCAGCAGCTTGGAACTAGCTGCCTACGAGCAGTACTTC. It is translated as CASSLELAAYEQYF.

The chain links TRBV5-1 to TRBJ2-1, with a tentative D call TRBD2 (5 bases). In germline, CDR1 is SGHRS, CDR2 YFSETQ. The ends were cut back, 0 bases at V and 6 bases at J, with 10 bases in the middle. CDR3 size: 14 residues. The CDR3 region has the DNA TGCGCCAGCAGCTTGGAGGGAGTGGCCAATGAGCAGTTCTTC. The encoded protein is CASSLEGVANEQFF. Combining the CDR3 with reference TRBV5-1 and TRBJ2-1 gives the whole variable domain KAGVTQTPRYLIKTRGQQVTLSCSPISGHRSVSWYQQTPGQGLQFLFEYFSETQRNKGNFPGRFSGRQFSNSRSEMNVSTLELGDSALYLCASSLEGVANEQFFGPGTRLTVL.

In this sample, this clone turned up once. The DNA for the CDR3 is TGTGCCAGCAGTGCCCTACTTGGGAGCTCCTATAATTCACCCCTCCACTTT. Its protein product is CASSALLGSSYNSPLHF. The chain joins TRBV6-1 to TRBJ1-6; no clear D. The CDR3 runs to 17 residues. Trimming cost V 4 bases and J 0 bases, with 13 bases left between them. The germline V gene has CDR1 MNHNS and CDR2 SASEGT.

V and J are TRBV5-8 and TRBJ1-1; D perhaps matches TRBD1 (6 bases). Deletions cut 4 bases from V and 1 base from J, with 14 bases between. The CDR3 runs to 15 residues. Germline CDR1 and CDR2: SGHTS and YDEGEE. The CDR3: CASSTGGTPNTEAFF. The CDR3 DNA is TGTGCCAGCAGCACGGGAGGGACACCGAACACTGAAGCTTTCTTT.

The chain joins TRBV5-6 to TRBJ2-5; D may be TRBD1 (6 bases). Germline lookup yields CDR1 SGHDT and CDR2 YYEEEE. This CDR3 is built from 14 residues. The V gene lost 4 bases and the J gene lost 1 base, with 11 bases spanning the gap. CDR3 loop: CASSRDTFQETQYF. As DNA, the CDR3 is TGTGCCAGCAGCAGGGACACCTTCCAAGAGACCCAGTACTTC.

The chain recombines TRBV19 with TRBJ1-1; 8 bases are shared with TRBD1. Germline V gives CDR1 LNHDA, CDR2 SQIVND (reference sequence). V was clipped by 11 bases and J by 4 bases; unmatched bases: 3. The CDR3 is 11 residues long. CDR3 protein: CASDRGTEAFF. DNA of the CDR3: TGTGCCTCCGACAGGGGCACTGAAGCTTTCTTT.

The chain uses TRBV19 and TRBJ2-7, with a possible D match to TRBD1 (5 bases). Germline V gene sequence: CDR1 LNHDA, CDR2 SQIVND (reference sequence). V dropped 4 bases and J dropped 1 base, with 14 bases sitting between them. This CDR3 comprises 15 residues. The CDR3, as DNA: TGTGCCAGTAGTAAGGGGCAGGGTCAGTCCTACGAGCAGTACTTC. Translated, it gives CASSKGQGQSYEQYF.

The chain is built from TRBV30 and TRBJ2-3; D is undetermined. V was trimmed by 0 bases and J by 2 bases, leaving 3 bases between them. The V gene's germline CDR1 is GTSNPN and CDR2 SVGIG (reference sequence). The CDR3 is 12 residues long. CDR3 in amino acids: CAWSVYTDTQYF. CDR3 in DNA: TGTGCCTGGAGTGTTTACACAGATACGCAGTATTTT.

This clone was observed a single time. The chain links TRBV19 to TRBJ2-1; D remains unclear. Germline-derived CDR1 and CDR2 are LNHDA and SQIVND (reference sequence). The CDR3 runs 14 residues. V lost 4 bases, J lost 2 bases, and 9 bases lay in between. CDR3 protein: CASSSGSAYNEQFF. In DNA, the CDR3 is TGTGCCAGTAGTAGCGGCAGCGCCTACAATGAGCAGTTCTTC. The whole variable domain, filled in from reference TRBV19 and TRBJ2-1, reads DGGITQSPKYLFRKEGQNVTLSCEQNLNHDAMYWYRQDPGQGLRLIYYSQIVNDFQKGDIAEGYSVSREKKESFPLTVTSAQKNPTAFYLCASSSGSAYNEQFFGPGTRLTVL.

About this clone itself: Mismatch with germline at one junction end may stem from a read error. The gene calls are TRBV10-1 and TRBJ1-1; no clear D. Germline V CDR1 and CDR2: WNHNN, SYGVQD (reference sequence). The CDR3 is 8 amino acids. The CDR3 here is CASSESRF. The DNA for the CDR3 is TGCGCCAGCAGTGAGTCCCGTTTT.

The chain combines TRBV6-1 with TRBJ1-5; weak D call: TRBD1 (6 bases). The ends were cut back, 1 base at V and 2 bases at J, with 12 bases in the middle. The CDR3 consists of 16 residues. CDR1 is MNHNS, CDR2 SASEGT, per germline. The CDR3 loop is CASSEGTVGRNQPQHF. The CDR3 coding sequence is TGTGCCAGCAGTGAAGGGACAGTAGGACGCAATCAGCCCCAGCATTTT.

The J gene is TRBJ2-3, the V gene TRBV24-1, with 9 positions matching TRBD1. J lost 3 bases, V lost 3 bases, and 9 bases had no gene match. CDR3 size: 17 residues. Germline V lookup: CDR1 KGHDR, CDR2 SFDVKD. The CDR3 DNA reads as TGTGCCACCAGTGATCGCGACGGGACAGGGATAACAGATACGCAGTATTTT. Residues: CATSDRDGTGITDTQYF.

The count of this clone is one. V and J are TRBV15 and TRBJ2-7; TRBD2 agrees at 11 bases. Trimming at V came to 3 bases and at J to 0 bases, leaving 10 bases not matched to a gene. This CDR3 spans 18 amino acids. Germline V lookup: CDR1 LNHNV, CDR2 YYDKDF (reference sequence). CDR3 in amino acids: CATSRLPGTSGSSYEQYF. The CDR3 DNA follows: TGTGCCACCAGCAGGCTCCCCGGGACTAGCGGATCCTCCTACGAGCAGTACTTC.

CDR3 amino acids: CASSVQTGQADTQYF. The CDR3 DNA sequence: TGTGCCAGCAGCGTCCAGACAGGGCAGGCAGATACGCAGTATTTT. The V and J genes are TRBV9 and TRBJ2-3, with 7 bases matching TRBD1. The CDR3 is 15 amino acids. Germline V gene sequence: CDR1 SGDLS, CDR2 YYNGEE. With 2 bases clipped from V and 4 bases from J, the junction kept 7 bases outside the gene matches.

The chain couples TRBV28 to TRBJ1-4; TRBD1 matches at 10 bases. Germline V CDR1 and CDR2: MDHEN, SYDVKM. This CDR3 spans 15 amino acids. The junction had 5 bases not matched to a gene; V was cut back by 5 bases and J by 5 bases. CDR3 nucleotides: TGTGCCAGCAGTCCGAGGACAGGGGGAAATGAAAAACTGTTTTTT. Translated: CASSPRTGGNEKLFF.

The DNA for the CDR3 is TGTGCCAGCAGTACCAACATGGGAAACACCATATATTTT. Its protein product is CASSTNMGNTIYF. The rearrangement links TRBV28 to TRBJ1-3, with D unclear. In germline, CDR1 is MDHEN, CDR2 SYDVKM. V was cut by 5 bases and J by 4 bases, with 9 bases left in between. The CDR3 has 13 amino acids.

The V call is TRBV2, the J call TRBJ1-2; 7 bases agree with TRBD1. Germline V gene data show CDR1 as SNHLY and CDR2 as FYNNEI. J gave up 7 bases and V 11 bases, and 7 bases lay outside the gene matches. This CDR3 contains 11 residues. CDR3 amino acids: CAATGLSGYTF. In DNA form, the CDR3 reads TGTGCCGCGACAGGGCTCTCTGGCTACACCTTC.

Points on this clone: The sample has other DNA sequences that encode this CDR3 too. Here the CDR3 DNA reads TGCGCCAGCAGCTTGGGGTCTTCCAGCTACGAGCAGTACTTC. Translating gives CASSLGSSSYEQYF. This sequence joins TRBV5-1 and TRBJ2-7; no firm D call. The CDR3 contains 14 residues. V lost 0 bases and J 3 bases, leaving 10 bases between the germline ends. Germline CDR1 is SGHRS and CDR2 is YFSETQ.

The chain recombines TRBV30 with TRBJ1-1, with a weak D call TRBD1 (5 bases). Germline V gene sequence: CDR1 GTSNPN, CDR2 SVGIG (reference sequence). V was trimmed by 0 bases and J by 7 bases, leaving 12 bases between them. The CDR3 has 13 residues. CDR3 nucleotide sequence: TGTGCCTGGAGTGTACTGGGACTTGGTGAAGCTTTCTTT. It is translated as CAWSVLGLGEAFF.

The count of this clone is one. V usage is TRBV24-1 and J usage is TRBJ2-5; 8 bases fit TRBD1. Trimming cost V 4 bases and J 5 bases; bases outside gene matches: 8. The CDR3 is 15 residues long. Germline CDR1 reads KGHDR; CDR2 reads SFDVKD. CDR3 sequence reads: CATSESTGVRETQYF. The DNA of the CDR3 is TGTGCCACCAGTGAATCGACAGGGGTGCGGGAGACCCAGTACTTC.

This rearrangement joins TRBV5-6 to TRBJ2-1; 13 nucleotides align to TRBD2. V lost 1 base and J lost 7; bases outside the gene matches: 8. The germline V gene encodes CDR1 SGHDT and CDR2 YYEEEE. This CDR3 is 17 amino acids long. The CDR3 DNA is TGTGCCAGCAGCTTGCGGGGACTAGCGGGAAAGCCGAATGAGCAGTTCTTC. Translating it yields CASSLRGLAGKPNEQFF. The variable domain in full, with the rest retrieved from reference TRBV5-6 and TRBJ2-1, is DAGVTQSPTHLIKTRGQQVTLRCSPKSGHDTVSWYQQALGQGPQFIFQYYEEEERQRGNFPDRFSGHQFPNYSSELNVNALLLGDSALYLCASSLRGLAGKPNEQFFGPGTRLTVL.

The chain links TRBV6-5 to TRBJ1-5, with unresolved D. Germline CDR1 reads MNHEY; CDR2 reads SVGAGI. V lost 2 bases and J lost 1, with 6 bases in between. The CDR3 consists of 14 residues. The CDR3 is CASSYAGSNQPQHF. CDR3 bases: TGTGCCAGCAGTTACGCGGGCAGCAATCAGCCCCAGCATTTT.

This clone was seen only a few times. Here the CDR3 DNA reads TGTGCCAGCAGTGAAGGGAGCGGGAGCGAGAATGAGCAGTTCTTC. Its protein is CASSEGSGSENEQFF. This chain joins TRBV2 and TRBJ2-1; TRBD2 matches at 8 bases. From germline, CDR1 is SNHLY and CDR2 FYNNEI. V lost 1 base, J lost 7 bases, and 6 bases stayed unmatched. The CDR3 loop spans 15 amino acids.